This T cell receptor beta chain is from a study of Ad26.COV2.S vaccination and SARS-CoV-2 variants. For the study at large: Donor joined the COV1001 Ad26.COV2.S trial arm. The authors gave Ad26.COV2.S intramuscularly, either once or twice 56 days apart.

Sequenced by immunoSEQ multiplex PCR; TCRdb stores in-frame clones only, minus some. Among 350,000 to 450,000 clones listed, about four fifths were seen once. The ends lost 1 base at V and 4 bases at J; junction bases unmatched: 4. CDR3 length equals 15 residues. The germline V gene has CDR1 SGHTA and CDR2 FQGNSA. Treatment of the sample: some 19 received Ad26.COV2.S at low or high dose, single or two shots; 5 received placebo; per-sample allocation not given. The samples date from day 63 after the first vaccine or placebo injection. Adults aged 18-55 years in Boston included the donor. This TCR was sampled from a person aged 18 to 65 who received the Ad26.COV2.S COVID-19 vaccine or a placebo. V gene TRBV7-2 combines with J gene TRBJ2-3; 8 bases fit TRBD1. This material consisted of peripheral blood, taken in a trial of Ad26.COV2.S vaccine versus placebo. The CDR3 sequence: CASSLGQGPPDTQYF. The CDR3 nucleotides read TGTGCCAGCAGCTTAGGACAGGGGCCGCCAGATACGCAGTATTTT. The complete variable domain, with remaining parts taken from reference TRBV7-2 and TRBJ2-3, reads GAGVSQSPSNKVTEKGKDVELRCDPISGHTALYWYRQSLGQGLEFLIYFQGNSAPDKSGLPSDRFSAERTGGSVSTLTIQRTQQEDSAVYLCASSLGQGPPDTQYFGPGTRLTVL.